The rows below give T cell receptor beta chains drawn from one sample of a study of cytomegalovirus exposure and HLA in healthy donors. Sequencing used immunoSEQ multiplex PCR; TCRdb keeps in-frame clones, though not all of them. The sample has 250,000 or so clones, about 84% seen once. The sequencing input was PBMCs. These receptors were obtained from a human donor in good health. Each CDR3 is given with its conserved first and last residue. The order of the fields is V gene, CDR3 length, J gene, D gene, clone size, CDR3 protein, CDR3 DNA. A D gene is named only where the DNA matches it firmly. The listing skips clone size in some rows; elsewhere it reads once, few, many or a size class.

>TRBV30|15|TRBJ2-2|TRBD1|once
CAWSIGTGYTGELFF
TGTGCCTGGAGTATCGGGACAGGGTACACCGGGGAGCTGTTTTTT
>TRBV2|15|TRBJ2-1|TRBD2|NA
CASSEVEGGDNEQFF
TGTGCCAGCAGTGAGGTGGAGGGAGGGGACAATGAGCAGTTCTTC
>TRBV29-1|11|TRBJ2-7|NA|NA
CSVVQSYEQYF
TGCAGCGTTGTACAGTCCTACGAGCAGTACTTC
>TRBV19|16|TRBJ2-1|TRBD2|NA
CASSTASLAGVYEQFF
TGTGCCAGTAGTACAGCTTCTCTAGCGGGAGTCTATGAGCAGTTCTTC
>TRBV7-8|12|TRBJ2-7|TRBD2|few
CASRGGSYEQYF
TGTGCCAGCCGGGGGGGGTCCTACGAGCAGTACTTC
>TRBV28|12|TRBJ1-2|NA|NA
CASSIQGYGYTF
TGTGCCAGCAGTATACAGGGTTACGGCTACACCTTC
>TRBV5-1|16|TRBJ2-4|TRBD1|NA
CASSLEPGGAKNIQYF
TGCGCCAGCAGCTTGGAGCCAGGGGGAGCCAAAAACATTCAGTACTTC
>TRBV6-6|13|TRBJ1-2|TRBD1|NA
CASSTTGDYGYTF
TGTGCCAGCAGTACGACAGGGGATTATGGCTACACCTTC
>TRBV30|13|TRBJ1-2|NA|NA
CAWSVAGFSGYTF
TGTGCCTGGAGTGTAGCAGGGTTTAGTGGCTACACCTTC
>TRBV11-2|16|TRBJ1-2|NA|once
CASSLVASGQPYGYTF
TGTGCCAGCAGCTTAGTGGCGTCAGGGCAACCATATGGCTACACCTTC
>TRBV5-6|16|TRBJ1-3|NA|NA
CASSKGEGRPGNTIYF
TGTGCCAGCAGCAAAGGGGAGGGCCGGCCTGGAAACACCATATATTTT
>TRBV28|16|TRBJ1-5|TRBD1|NA
CASSLAQGLLHQPQHF
TGTGCCAGCAGTCTCGCACAGGGGCTCCTGCATCAGCCCCAGCATTTT